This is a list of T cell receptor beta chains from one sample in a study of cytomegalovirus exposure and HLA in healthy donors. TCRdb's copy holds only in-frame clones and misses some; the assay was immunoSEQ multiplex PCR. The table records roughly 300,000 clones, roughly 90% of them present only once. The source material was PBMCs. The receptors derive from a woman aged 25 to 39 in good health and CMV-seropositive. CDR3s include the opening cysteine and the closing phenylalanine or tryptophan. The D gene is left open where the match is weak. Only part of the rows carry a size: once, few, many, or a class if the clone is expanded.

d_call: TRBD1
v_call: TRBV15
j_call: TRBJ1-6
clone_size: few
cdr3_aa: CATSSDRGGSPLHF
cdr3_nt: TGTGCCACCAGCAGCGACAGGGGCGGCTCACCCCTCCACTTT

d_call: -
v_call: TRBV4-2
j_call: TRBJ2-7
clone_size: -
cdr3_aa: CASSQDGRDPPYEQYF
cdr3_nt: TGTGCCAGCAGCCAAGATGGAAGGGATCCCCCCTACGAGCAGTACTTC

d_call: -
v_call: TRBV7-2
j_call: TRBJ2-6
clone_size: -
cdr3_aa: CAIVLSAAGANVLTF
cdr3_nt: TGTGCCATTGTTCTATCGGCGGCGGGGGCCAACGTCCTGACTTTC

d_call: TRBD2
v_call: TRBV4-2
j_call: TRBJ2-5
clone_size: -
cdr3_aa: CASSQDVGTSGGAEETQYF
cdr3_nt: TGTGCCAGCAGCCAAGACGTGGGGACTAGCGGGGGGGCGGAAGAGACCCAGTACTTC

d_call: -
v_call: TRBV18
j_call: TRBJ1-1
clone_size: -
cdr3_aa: CASSPVEGTEAFF
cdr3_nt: TGTGCCAGCTCACCGGTGGAGGGGACTGAAGCCTTCTTT

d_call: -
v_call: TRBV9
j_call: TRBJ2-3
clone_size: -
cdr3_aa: CASSVFGGGADTQYF
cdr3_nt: TGTGCCAGCAGCGTATTTGGAGGGGGCGCAGATACGCAGTATTTT

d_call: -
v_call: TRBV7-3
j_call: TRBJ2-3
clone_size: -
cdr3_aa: CASSLRGGTDTQYF
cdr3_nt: TGTGCCAGCAGCTTAAGGGGGGGCACAGATACGCAGTATTTT

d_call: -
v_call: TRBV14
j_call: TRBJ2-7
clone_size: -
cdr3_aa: CASSQGLGVEYEQYF
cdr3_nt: TGTGCCAGCAGCCAAGGACTAGGCGTCGAGTACGAGCAGTACTTC

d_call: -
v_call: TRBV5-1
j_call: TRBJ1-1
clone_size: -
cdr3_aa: CASRNEFVTEAFF
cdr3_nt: TGCGCCAGCAGAAACGAGTTTGTCACGGAAGCTTTCTTT

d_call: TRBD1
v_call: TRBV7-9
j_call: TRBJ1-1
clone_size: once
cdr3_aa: CARQPVGQGMDEAFF
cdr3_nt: TGTGCCCGACAACCGGTAGGACAGGGAATGGATGAAGCTTTCTTT

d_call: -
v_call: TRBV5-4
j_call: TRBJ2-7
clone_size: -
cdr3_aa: CASSFRNLIYEQYF
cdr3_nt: TGTGCCAGCAGCTTTAGAAACTTGATCTACGAGCAGTACTTC

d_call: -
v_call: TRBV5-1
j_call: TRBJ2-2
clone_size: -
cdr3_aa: CASSLIQNTGELFF
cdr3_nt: TGCGCCAGCAGCTTGATTCAGAACACCGGGGAGCTGTTTTTT

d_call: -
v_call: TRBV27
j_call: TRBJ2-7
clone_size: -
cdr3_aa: CASSRTDGYEQYF
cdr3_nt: TGTGCCAGCAGTCGGACGGACGGCTACGAGCAGTACTTC

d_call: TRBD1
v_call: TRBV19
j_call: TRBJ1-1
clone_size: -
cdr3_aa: CASSIRKGFVTGGMNTEAFF
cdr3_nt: TGTGCCAGTAGTATTAGGAAGGGTTTCGTGACAGGGGGAATGAACACTGAAGCTTTCTTT

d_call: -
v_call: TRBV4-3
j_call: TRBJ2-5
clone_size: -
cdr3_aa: CASSQGAGETQYF
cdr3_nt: TGCGCCAGCAGCCAAGGGGCAGGAGAGACCCAGTACTTC

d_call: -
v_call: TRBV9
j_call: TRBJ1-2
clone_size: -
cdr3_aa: CASTTGPTFGYTF
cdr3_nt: TGTGCCAGCACTACGGGGCCGACTTTTGGCTACACCTTC

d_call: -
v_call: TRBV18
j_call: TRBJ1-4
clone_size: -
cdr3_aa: CASSPSRGNEKLFF
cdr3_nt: TGTGCCAGCTCACCATCTCGGGGAAATGAAAAACTGTTTTTT

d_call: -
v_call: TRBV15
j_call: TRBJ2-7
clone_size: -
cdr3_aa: CATSREGSTYEQYF
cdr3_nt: TGTGCCACCAGCAGAGAGGGCAGTACCTACGAGCAGTACTTC

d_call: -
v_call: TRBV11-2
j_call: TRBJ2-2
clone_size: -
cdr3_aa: CASSPTYGIGGELFF
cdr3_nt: TGTGCCAGCAGCCCCACTTACGGGATAGGCGGGGAGCTGTTTTTT

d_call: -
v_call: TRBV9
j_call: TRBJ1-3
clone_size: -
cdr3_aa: CASSSSKISGNTIYF
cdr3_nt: TGTGCCAGCAGCAGCTCTAAGATATCTGGAAACACCATATATTTT

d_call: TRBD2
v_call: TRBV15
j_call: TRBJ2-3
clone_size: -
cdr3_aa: CATSPVPSGGVYF
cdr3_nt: TGTGCCACCAGCCCCGTTCCGTCGGGGGGGGTGTATTTT

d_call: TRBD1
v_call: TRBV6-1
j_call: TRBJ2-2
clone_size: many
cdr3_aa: CASSDTGETGELFF
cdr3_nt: TGTGCCAGCAGTGATACAGGGGAAACCGGGGAGCTGTTTTTT

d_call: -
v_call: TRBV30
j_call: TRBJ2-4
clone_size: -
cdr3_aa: CAWSGTQETQAKNIQYF
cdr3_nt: TGTGCCTGGAGTGGCACACAGGAGACACAAGCCAAAAACATTCAGTACTTC

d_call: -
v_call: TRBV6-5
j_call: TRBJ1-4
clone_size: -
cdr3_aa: CASSYSTLNEKLFF
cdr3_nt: TGTGCCAGCAGTTACTCGACCCTCAACGAAAAACTGTTTTTT

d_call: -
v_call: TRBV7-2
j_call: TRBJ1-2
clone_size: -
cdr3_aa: CASSSSPFANYGYTF
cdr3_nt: TGTGCCAGCAGCTCCAGCCCCTTTGCCAACTATGGCTACACCTTC

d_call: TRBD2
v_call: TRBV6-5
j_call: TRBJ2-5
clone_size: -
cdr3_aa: CASSLAGGPVNAQYF
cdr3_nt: TGTGCCAGCAGTTTAGCGGGGGGGCCCGTAAACGCCCAGTACTTC

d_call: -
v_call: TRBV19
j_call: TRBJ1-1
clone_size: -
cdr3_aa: CASSIHRAGPEAFF
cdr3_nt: TGTGCCAGTAGTATACACAGGGCAGGGCCTGAAGCTTTCTTT